This TCR beta chain appears in the sequencing data of a study of control samples from healthy donors and cancer patients. Using immunoSEQ multiplex PCR, the repertoire was profiled, and TCRdb retains in-frame clones only, with some absent. The sample gives around 190,000 clones, around 87% of which show up once; around 1.5% is in the top ten. This receptor was taken from a woman aged 45-60 years in good health. Material: blood.

Here the CDR3 DNA reads TGTGCCTGGAGTCGTCCTCCGGGACAGACCAACACCGGGGAGCTGTTTTTT. This sequence encodes CAWSRPPGQTNTGELFF. This chain uses TRBV30 with TRBJ2-2; TRBD1 agrees at 7 bases. This CDR3 has 17 amino acids. The trim removed 2 bases at V and 2 bases at J, leaving 11 bases unmatched. CDR1 and CDR2 (germline): GTSNPN, SVGIG (reference sequence).